This TCR beta chain was profiled in a study of cytomegalovirus exposure and HLA in healthy donors. Trimming removed 6 bases at V and 7 bases at J, with 12 bases between. In germline, CDR1 is MNHEY, CDR2 SMNVEV (reference sequence). The length of the CDR3 is 13 residues. Clones were read by immunoSEQ multiplex PCR, and TCRdb kept only the in-frame ones, dropping some. This sample has roughly 150,000 clones; 88% occur once, and the top ten carry 2.5% to 3.5%. This chain connects TRBV27 to TRBJ2-2, with D hard to call. The source of this sequence is a man aged 18 to 30 in good health and CMV-seronegative. The sample was PBMCs. The DNA of the CDR3 is TGTGCCAGCAGCTATCATGCAATCGGGGAGCTGTTTTTT. This translates into CASSYHAIGELFF.